This entry is about one T cell receptor beta chain. These data belong to a study of blood T cell repertoires in COVID-19. Study context: Whether acute or convalescent, the COVID-19 samples came from the United States, Italy and Spain.

The CDR3 loop spans 12 amino acids. Germline V gives CDR1 SGHRS, CDR2 YFSETQ. Losses at the gene ends were 5 bases for V and 9 bases for J; bases not matched to a gene: 7. The protocol was immunoSEQ multiplex PCR, while the TCRdb copy is restricted to in-frame clones and leaves out a portion. The sample has 650,000 to 800,000 clones; 80% to 90% are singletons. Sequencing input: peripheral blood. The origin of this receptor is a woman between 18 and 29 years old with acute or convalescent COVID-19. This rearrangement joins TRBV5-1 to TRBJ1-2, with 7 bases fitting TRBD1. The CDR3 here is CASRSTQGSYTF. The DNA of the CDR3 is TGCGCCAGCAGATCCACACAGGGGAGCTACACCTTC.